A selection of T cell receptor beta chains follows, all from one sample in a study of blood T cell repertoires in COVID-19. Clones were sequenced by immunoSEQ multiplex PCR, and TCRdb holds only the in-frame ones, with some missing. The data show fewer than 250,000 clones, with around 84% seen just once and about 7.7% held by the top ten. The material sequenced was PBMCs or T cells enriched from blood (not recorded which). Every receptor here comes from a woman between 40 and 50 years old with acute COVID-19. The CDR3 runs from the conserved cysteine through the conserved F or W. D genes are given only for firm matches. Clone size is stated in some rows and not others, as once, few, many or a class when expanded.

NA | NA | TRBJ1-2 | TRBV7-9 | TGTGCCAGCAGCCCTCCGGGTAGGGAGAACTATGGCTACACCTTC | CASSPPGRENYGYTF
TRBD1 | NA | TRBJ1-2 | TRBV10-3 | TGTGCCATCAGGGGGACAGTGAGTTCTGGTGGCTACACCTTC | CAIRGTVSSGGYTF
NA | few | TRBJ1-3 | TRBV7-8 | TGTGCCAGCAGCACCCGGAGGTCAGGAAACACCATATATTTT | CASSTRRSGNTIYF
NA | NA | TRBJ2-4 | TRBV9 | TGTGCCAGCAGCGTAGATACGGGGTACATTCAGTACTTC | CASSVDTGYIQYF
NA | NA | TRBJ2-4 | TRBV3-1/TRBV3-2 | TGTGCCAGCAGCCAACGGGGGGCACAGGCCAAAAACATTCAGTACTTC | CASSQRGAQAKNIQYF
NA | many | TRBJ1-1 | TRBV28 | TGTGCCAGCCGCCCGGCGGGGCTCGGCACTGAAGCTTTCTTT | CASRPAGLGTEAFF
TRBD1 | NA | TRBJ1-3 | TRBV30 | TGTGCCTGGAGTGGGGGACAGGGAGACTCTGGAAACACCATATATTTT | CAWSGGQGDSGNTIYF
TRBD2 | NA | TRBJ2-7 | TRBV27 | TGTGCCAGCAGCCGAAGGGGCGGGACTAGCGGCTCCTACGAGCAGTACTTC | CASSRRGGTSGSYEQYF
TRBD1 | NA | TRBJ1-2 | TRBV28 | TGTGCCAGCAGCCCACAAGGGACAGCCTATGGCTACACCTTC | CASSPQGTAYGYTF
TRBD1 | once | TRBJ1-1 | TRBV28 | TGTGCCAGCAGGGACAGGGGGCCCCTGAACACTGAAGCTTTCTTT | CASRDRGPLNTEAFF
TRBD1 | NA | TRBJ1-1 | TRBV15 | TGTGCCACCAGCAGACGACAGGGGGCGGGGGACACTGAAGCTTTCTTT | CATSRRQGAGDTEAFF